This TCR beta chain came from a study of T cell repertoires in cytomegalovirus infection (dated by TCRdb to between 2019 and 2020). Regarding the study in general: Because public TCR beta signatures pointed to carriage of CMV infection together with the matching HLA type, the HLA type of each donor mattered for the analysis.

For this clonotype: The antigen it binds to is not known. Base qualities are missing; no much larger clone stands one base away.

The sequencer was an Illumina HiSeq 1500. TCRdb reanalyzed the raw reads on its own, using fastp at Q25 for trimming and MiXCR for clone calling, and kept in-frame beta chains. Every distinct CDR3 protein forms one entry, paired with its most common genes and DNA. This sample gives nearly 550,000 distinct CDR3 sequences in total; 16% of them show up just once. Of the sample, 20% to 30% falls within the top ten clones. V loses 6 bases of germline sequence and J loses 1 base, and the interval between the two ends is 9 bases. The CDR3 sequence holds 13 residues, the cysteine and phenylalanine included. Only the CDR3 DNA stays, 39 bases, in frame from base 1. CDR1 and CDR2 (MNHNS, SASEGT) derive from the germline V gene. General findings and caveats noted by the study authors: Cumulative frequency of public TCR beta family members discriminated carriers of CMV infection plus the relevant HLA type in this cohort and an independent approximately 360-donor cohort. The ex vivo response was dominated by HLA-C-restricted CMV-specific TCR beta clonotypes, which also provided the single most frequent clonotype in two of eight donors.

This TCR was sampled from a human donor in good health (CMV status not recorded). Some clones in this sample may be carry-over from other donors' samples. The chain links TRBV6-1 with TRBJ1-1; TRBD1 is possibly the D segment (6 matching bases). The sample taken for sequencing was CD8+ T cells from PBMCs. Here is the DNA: TGTGCCAGCAGGGAACAGGGGAACACTGAAGCTTTCTTT. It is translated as CASREQGNTEAFF.